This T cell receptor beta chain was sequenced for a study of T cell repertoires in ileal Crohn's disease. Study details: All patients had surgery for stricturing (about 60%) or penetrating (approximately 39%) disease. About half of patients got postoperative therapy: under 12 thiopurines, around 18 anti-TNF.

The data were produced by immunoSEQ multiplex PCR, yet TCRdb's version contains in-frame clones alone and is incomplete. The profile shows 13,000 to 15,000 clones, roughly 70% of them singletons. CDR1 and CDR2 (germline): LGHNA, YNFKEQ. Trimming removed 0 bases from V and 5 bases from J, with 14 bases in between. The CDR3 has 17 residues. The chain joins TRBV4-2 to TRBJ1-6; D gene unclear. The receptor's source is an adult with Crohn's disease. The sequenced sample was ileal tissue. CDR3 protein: CASSQENRPSNNSPLHF. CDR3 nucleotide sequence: TGTGCCAGCAGCCAAGAGAACCGACCAAGTAATAATTCACCCCTCCACTTT.